The 8 T cell receptor beta chains below were found in one sample sequenced in a study of early T cells in non-severe SARS-CoV-2 infection. MiXCR, run by TCRdb on the 5' RACE reads, gives a single entry per CDR3 protein. Of tens of thousands of distinct CDR3 sequences listed, over 12% are singletons. Sequenced input: whole blood. These receptors were obtained from an adult who was a healthcare worker with PCR-confirmed SARS-CoV-2 infection or an uninfected control (not recorded which).

The genes are TRBV7-8 and TRBJ2-3, with 12 nucleotides matching TRBD2. This CDR3 spans 17 amino acids. V lost 5 bases, J lost 4 bases, and 10 bases stayed unmatched. CDR1 and CDR2 from the germline V gene are SGHVS and FQNEAQ. The CDR3 DNA reads TGTGCCAGCAGCCGCCGGCCTAGCGGGGGGGCTCCAGATACGCAGTATTTT. This gives the protein CASSRRPSGGAPDTQYF.

This clonotype has just a few counts. The rearrangement links TRBV7-2 to TRBJ2-1, with D uncertain. The CDR3 is made up of 15 amino acids. The germline CDR1 and CDR2 sequences are SGHTA and FQGNSA. Between the trimmed V and J ends, which lost 6 bases and 0 bases, there was a span of 12 bases. The CDR3 DNA reads as TGTGCCAGCAGTCCGGAATTTAGCTCCTACAATGAGCAGTTCTTC. Its translation is CASSPEFSSYNEQFF.

The DNA of the CDR3 is TGTGCCAGCACCCTAAGACAGGGTGGCTACGAGCAGTACTTC. This encodes CASTLRQGGYEQYF. The chain is built from TRBV2 and TRBJ2-7, with 7 bases aligning to TRBD1. From germline, CDR1 is SNHLY and CDR2 FYNNEI. V shed 7 bases, J shed 3 bases, and the junction held 9 bases outside the gene matches. The CDR3 is made up of 14 amino acids.

This chain connects TRBV21-1 to TRBJ1-5; no check of the table's D call, TRBD1, against the DNA was made. TRBV21-1 is designated a pseudogene. The CDR3 loop spans 16 amino acids. CDR3 sequence: CASSAPTGEGNQPQHF. The CDR3 DNA reads as TGTGCCAGCAGCGCCCCTACAGGGGAAGGAAACCAGCCCCAGCATTTT.

This clonotype has only a few counts. This chain uses TRBV5-4 with TRBJ1-1; 7 bases agree with TRBD1. V was pared by 4 bases and J by 1 base, with 7 bases of the junction left unmatched. Germline lookup yields CDR1 SGHNT and CDR2 YYREEE (reference sequence). The CDR3 totals 15 residues. The CDR3 nucleotides are TGTGCCAGCAGCCCAGGACAGGCTACGAACACTGAAGCTTTCTTT. Protein product: CASSPGQATNTEAFF. The full variable domain, its missing parts supplied by reference TRBV5-4 and TRBJ1-1, is ETGVTQSPTHLIKTRGQQVTLRCSSQSGHNTVSWYQQALGQGPQFIFQYYREEENGRGNFPPRFSGLQFPNYSSELNVNALELDDSALYLCASSPGQATNTEAFFGQGTRLTVV.

Ten or more counts support this clonotype. This chain connects TRBV7-9 to TRBJ2-3; D is unresolved. The germline V gene encodes CDR1 SEHNR and CDR2 FQNEAQ (reference sequence). The CDR3 covers 15 residues. Deletions cut 11 bases from V and 1 base from J, with 19 bases between. CDR3 bases: TGTGCCTCTATAGCAGGTCGCGGCGGCACAGATACGCAGTATTTT. This gives the protein CASIAGRGGTDTQYF.

This chain connects TRBV20-1 to TRBJ2-7, with a possible D match to TRBD1 (6 bases). The CDR3 length is 14 residues. Trimming shortened V by 3 bases and J by 4 bases, and 16 bases separated the two germline ends. Germline V gives CDR1 DFQATT, CDR2 SNEGSKA (reference sequence). CDR3 coding DNA: TGCAGTGCTAGGACAGGATCCCCTCCGTACGAGCAGTACTTC. It is translated as CSARTGSPPYEQYF.

The chain couples TRBV3-1 to TRBJ2-6; D remains ambiguous. The CDR3 sequence is 14 residues long. V lost 0 bases and J lost 3, with 3 bases in between. Germline values: CDR1 LGHDT, CDR2 YNNKEL (reference sequence). The CDR3, as DNA: TGTGCCAGCAGCCAAGATCGTGGGGCCAACGTCCTGACTTTC. Translating gives CASSQDRGANVLTF.